Below are 10 T cell receptor beta chains sequenced from a single sample in a study of T cell repertoires in cytomegalovirus infection. These receptors have no identified antigens. Via MiXCR, TCRdb re-called the reads, giving one row per CDR3 protein. The table records 45,000 to 55,000 distinct CDR3 sequences, about 19% of them present only once. This specimen consisted of CD8+ T cells from cultured PBMCs, obtained from culture after CMV antigen stimulation. The source is a human donor in good health (CMV status not recorded). Some clones in this sample may be carry-over from other donors' samples.

At least ten counts were recorded for this clonotype. This chain links TRBV7-6 with TRBJ2-2, with 10 bases fitting TRBD1. The CDR3 has 15 residues. Germline lookup yields CDR1 SGHVS and CDR2 FNYEAQ. The V gene end was trimmed by 4 bases and the J gene end by 5 bases; junction bases not matched to a gene: 4. Written as DNA, the CDR3 is TGTGCCAGCAGCTCTGACAGGGGGCTTACCGGGGAGCTGTTTTTT. Its protein is CASSSDRGLTGELFF.

Many counts were recorded for this clonotype. V gene TRBV20-1 combines with J gene TRBJ2-4; TRBD2 is a possible D gene (5 bases). The CDR3 has 16 amino acids. V dropped 2 bases and J dropped 4 bases, with 18 bases sitting between them. Germline V CDR1 and CDR2: DFQATT, SNEGSKA (reference sequence). The CDR3 nucleotides are TGCAGTGCTAGACCATGGACGGAGGAGAGTAAAAACATTCAGTACTTC. It codes for CSARPWTEESKNIQYF.

The J gene is TRBJ2-7, the V gene TRBV9; D uncertain. Germline CDR1 and CDR2: SGDLS and YYNGEE. The length of the CDR3 is 13 residues. The V end lost 0 bases, the J end lost 7 bases, and 11 bases lay between the germline ends. The CDR3 region has the DNA TGTGCCAGCAGCGTAGAACCTGGATGGGAGCAGTACTTC. This translates into CASSVEPGWEQYF.

This clonotype was counted at least ten times. The chain couples TRBV28 to TRBJ2-7, with D possibly being TRBD1 or TRBD2 (6 bases each). This CDR3 region has 17 residues. Trimming left V 1 base short and J 3 bases short, with 19 bases between. The germline V gene has CDR1 MDHEN and CDR2 SYDVKM. Here the CDR3 reads CASSLLGGTPRIYEQYF. CDR3 bases: TGTGCCAGCAGTTTATTAGGGGGGACGCCGAGGATCTACGAGCAGTACTTC.

The chain links TRBV4-2 to TRBJ2-5; maybe TRBD1 (6 bases). This CDR3 contains 15 residues. From germline, CDR1 is LGHNA and CDR2 YNFKEQ. Trimming took 1 base from V and 0 from J, leaving 9 bases between them. CDR3 protein: CASSQGPGDQETQYF. Written as DNA, the CDR3 is TGTGCCAGCAGCCAAGGTCCAGGGGACCAAGAGACCCAGTACTTC.

Notes on this clonotype: At one of its ends the junction is not consistent with the germline gene, which may arise from a read error. This chain links TRBV5-6 with TRBJ2-7, with D perhaps TRBD1 or TRBD2 (5 bases each). Germline CDR1 and CDR2: SGHDT and YYEEEE. The CDR3 loop spans 12 amino acids. The CDR3 loop is CVSSLLARDQYF. For the CDR3, the DNA is TGTGTCAGCAGCTTGTTGGCTAGGGACCAGTACTTC.

This clonotype was observed at least ten times. The chain is built from TRBV19 and TRBJ2-6; D ambiguous. The CDR3 is 15 residues long. V lost 6 bases to trimming and J lost 0 bases, with 9 bases between them. In germline, CDR1 is LNHDA, CDR2 SQIVND (reference sequence). CDR3 in DNA: TGTGCCAGTAGGGACGGGCACTCTGGGGCCAACGTCCTGACTTTC. As protein: CASRDGHSGANVLTF.

This clonotype appeared many times. This chain connects TRBV7-3 to TRBJ2-3; D possibly uses TRBD1 or TRBD2 (5 bases each). V was shortened by 4 bases and J by 1 base, with 9 bases between the two germline ends. In germline, CDR1 is SGHTA, CDR2 FQGTGA. The CDR3 consists of 14 residues. In DNA, the CDR3 is TGTGCCAGCAGCTCGGGGCAGGGCACAGATACGCAGTATTTT. Protein product: CASSSGQGTDTQYF.

There are many counts of this clonotype. The rearrangement joins TRBV4-1 to TRBJ2-7; D unresolved. The V end lost 1 base, the J end lost 5 bases, and 3 bases lay between the germline ends. The CDR3 has 11 residues. The V gene's germline CDR1 is MGHRA and CDR2 YSYEKL. The CDR3 DNA is TGCGCCAGCAGCCAAGGGGACGAGCAGTACTTC. It is translated as CASSQGDEQYF.

The genes are TRBV27 and TRBJ2-1, with 12 bases lining up with TRBD2. CDR1 is MNHEY, CDR2 SMNVEV, per germline (reference sequence). V was clipped by 5 bases and J by 4 bases; unmatched bases: 9. The CDR3 covers 17 residues. CDR3 amino acids: CASSPGTSGPFYNEQFF. DNA of the CDR3: TGTGCCAGCAGTCCTGGGACTAGCGGGCCTTTTTACAATGAGCAGTTCTTC.